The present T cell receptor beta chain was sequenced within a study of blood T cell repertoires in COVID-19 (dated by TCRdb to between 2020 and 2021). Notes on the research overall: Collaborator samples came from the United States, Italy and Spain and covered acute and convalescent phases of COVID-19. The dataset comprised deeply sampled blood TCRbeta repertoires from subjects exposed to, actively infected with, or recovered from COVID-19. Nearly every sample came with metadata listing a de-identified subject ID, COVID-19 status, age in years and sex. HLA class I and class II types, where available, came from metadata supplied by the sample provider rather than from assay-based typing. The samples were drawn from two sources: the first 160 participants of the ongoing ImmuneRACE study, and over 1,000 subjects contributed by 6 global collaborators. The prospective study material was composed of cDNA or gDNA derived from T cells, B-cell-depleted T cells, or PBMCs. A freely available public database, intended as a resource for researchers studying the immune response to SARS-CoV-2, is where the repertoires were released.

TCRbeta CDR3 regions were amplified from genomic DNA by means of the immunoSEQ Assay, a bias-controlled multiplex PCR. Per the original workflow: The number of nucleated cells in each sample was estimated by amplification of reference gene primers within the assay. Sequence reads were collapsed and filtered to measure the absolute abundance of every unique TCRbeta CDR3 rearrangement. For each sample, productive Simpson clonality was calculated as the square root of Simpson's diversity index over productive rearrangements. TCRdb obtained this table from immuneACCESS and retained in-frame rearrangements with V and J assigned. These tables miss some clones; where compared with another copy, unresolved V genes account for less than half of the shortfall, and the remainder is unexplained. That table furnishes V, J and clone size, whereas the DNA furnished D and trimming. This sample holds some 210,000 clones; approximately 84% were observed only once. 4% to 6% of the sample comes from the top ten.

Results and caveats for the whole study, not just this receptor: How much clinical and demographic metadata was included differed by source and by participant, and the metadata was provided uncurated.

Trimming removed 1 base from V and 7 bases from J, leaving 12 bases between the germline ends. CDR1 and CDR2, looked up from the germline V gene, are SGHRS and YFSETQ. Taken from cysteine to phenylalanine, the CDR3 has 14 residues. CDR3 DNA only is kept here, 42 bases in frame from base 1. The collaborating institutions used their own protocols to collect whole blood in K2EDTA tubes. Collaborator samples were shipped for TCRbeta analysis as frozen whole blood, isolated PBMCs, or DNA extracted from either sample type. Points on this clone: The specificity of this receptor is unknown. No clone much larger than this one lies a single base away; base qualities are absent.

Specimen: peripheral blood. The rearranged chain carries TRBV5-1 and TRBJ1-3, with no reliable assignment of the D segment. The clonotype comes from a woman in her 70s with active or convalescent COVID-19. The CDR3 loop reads CASSLSSIGNTIYF. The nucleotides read TGCGCCAGCAGCTTGAGCTCAATCGGGAACACCATATATTTT. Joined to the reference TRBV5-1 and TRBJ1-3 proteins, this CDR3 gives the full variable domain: KAGVTQTPRYLIKTRGQQVTLSCSPISGHRSVSWYQQTPGQGLQFLFEYFSETQRNKGNFPGRFSGRQFSNSRSEMNVSTLELGDSALYLCASSLSSIGNTIYFGEGSWLTVV.